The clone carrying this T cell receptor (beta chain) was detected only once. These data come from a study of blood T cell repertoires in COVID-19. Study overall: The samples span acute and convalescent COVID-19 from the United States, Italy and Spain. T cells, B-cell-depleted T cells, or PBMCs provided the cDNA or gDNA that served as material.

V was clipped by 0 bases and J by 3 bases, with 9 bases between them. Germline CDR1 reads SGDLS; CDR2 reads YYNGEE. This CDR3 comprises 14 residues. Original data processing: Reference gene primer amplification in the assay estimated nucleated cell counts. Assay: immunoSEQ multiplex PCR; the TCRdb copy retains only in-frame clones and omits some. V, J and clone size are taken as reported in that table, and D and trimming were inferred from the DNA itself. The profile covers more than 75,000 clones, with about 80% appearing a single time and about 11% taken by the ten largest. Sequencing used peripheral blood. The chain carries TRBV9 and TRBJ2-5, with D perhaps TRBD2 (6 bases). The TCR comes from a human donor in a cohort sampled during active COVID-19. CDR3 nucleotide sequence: TGTGCCAGCAGCGTAGGGCTAGCGAAAGAGACCCAGTACTTC. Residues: CASSVGLAKETQYF.